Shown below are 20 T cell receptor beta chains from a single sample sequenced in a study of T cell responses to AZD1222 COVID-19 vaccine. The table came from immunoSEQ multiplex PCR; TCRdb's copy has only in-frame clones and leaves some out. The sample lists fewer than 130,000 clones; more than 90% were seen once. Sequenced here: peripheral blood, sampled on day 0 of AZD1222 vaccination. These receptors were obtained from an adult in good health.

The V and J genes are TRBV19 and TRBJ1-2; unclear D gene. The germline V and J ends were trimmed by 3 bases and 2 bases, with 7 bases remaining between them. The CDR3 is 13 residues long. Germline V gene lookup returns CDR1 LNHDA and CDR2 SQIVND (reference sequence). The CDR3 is CASSIIRNYGYTF. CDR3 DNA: TGTGCCAGTAGTATTATCCGAAACTATGGCTACACCTTC.

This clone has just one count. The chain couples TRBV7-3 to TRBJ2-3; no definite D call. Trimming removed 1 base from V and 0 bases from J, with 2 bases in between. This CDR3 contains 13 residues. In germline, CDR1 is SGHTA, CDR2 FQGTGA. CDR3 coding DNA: TGTGCCAGCAGCTTAATGAGCACAGATACGCAGTATTTT. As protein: CASSLMSTDTQYF.

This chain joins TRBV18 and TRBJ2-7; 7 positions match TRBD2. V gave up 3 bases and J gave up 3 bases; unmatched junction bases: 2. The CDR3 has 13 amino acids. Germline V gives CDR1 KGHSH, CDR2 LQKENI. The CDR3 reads CASSPTGGYEQYF. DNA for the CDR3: TGTGCCAGCTCACCGACGGGGGGCTACGAGCAGTACTTC. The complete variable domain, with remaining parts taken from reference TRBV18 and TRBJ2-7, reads NAGVMQNPRHLVRRRGQEARLRCSPMKGHSHVYWYRQLPEEGLKFMVYLQKENIIDESGMPKERFSAEFPKEGPSILRIQQVVRGDSAAYFCASSPTGGYEQYFGPGTRLTVT.

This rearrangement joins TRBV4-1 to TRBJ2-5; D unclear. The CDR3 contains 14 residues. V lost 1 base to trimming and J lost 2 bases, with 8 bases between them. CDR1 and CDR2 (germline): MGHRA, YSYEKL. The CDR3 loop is CASSQGVLQETQYF. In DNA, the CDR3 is TGCGCCAGCAGCCAAGGGGTCCTACAAGAGACCCAGTACTTC.

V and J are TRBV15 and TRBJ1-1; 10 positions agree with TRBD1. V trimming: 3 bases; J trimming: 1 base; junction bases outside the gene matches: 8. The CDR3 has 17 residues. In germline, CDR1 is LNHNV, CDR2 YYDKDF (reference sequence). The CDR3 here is CATSRLDRGRRNTEAFF. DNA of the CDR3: TGTGCCACCAGCAGGCTAGACAGGGGGCGGAGGAACACTGAAGCTTTCTTT. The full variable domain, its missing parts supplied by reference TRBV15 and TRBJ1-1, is DAMVIQNPRYQVTQFGKPVTLSCSQTLNHNVMYWYQQKSSQAPKLLFHYYDKDFNNEADTPDNFQSRRPNTSFCFLDIRSPGLGDTAMYLCATSRLDRGRRNTEAFFGQGTRLTVV.

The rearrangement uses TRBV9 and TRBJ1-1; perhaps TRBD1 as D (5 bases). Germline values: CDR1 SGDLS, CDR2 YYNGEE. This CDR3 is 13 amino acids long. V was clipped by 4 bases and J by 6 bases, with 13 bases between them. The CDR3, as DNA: TGTGCCAGCAGCCAGGGTCCGAGGGCTGAAGCTTTCTTT. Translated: CASSQGPRAEAFF.

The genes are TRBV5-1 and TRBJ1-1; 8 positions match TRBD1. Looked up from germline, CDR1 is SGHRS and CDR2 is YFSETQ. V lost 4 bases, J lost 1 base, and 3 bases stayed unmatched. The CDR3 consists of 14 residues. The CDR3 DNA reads TGCGCCAGCAGCACAGACAGGGGGAACACTGAAGCTTTCTTT. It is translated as CASSTDRGNTEAFF.

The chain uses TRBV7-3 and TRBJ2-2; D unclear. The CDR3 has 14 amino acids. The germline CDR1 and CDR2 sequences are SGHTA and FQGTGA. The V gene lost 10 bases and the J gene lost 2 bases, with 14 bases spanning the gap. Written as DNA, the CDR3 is TGTGCCACCCAGTCAGCGACTAACACCGGGGAGCTGTTTTTT. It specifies CATQSATNTGELFF.

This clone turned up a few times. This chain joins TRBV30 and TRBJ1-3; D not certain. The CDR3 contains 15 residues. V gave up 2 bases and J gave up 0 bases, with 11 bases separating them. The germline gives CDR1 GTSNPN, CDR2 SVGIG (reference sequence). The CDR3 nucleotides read TGTGCCTGGAGTCGAGGGTCACCCTCTGGAAACACCATATATTTT. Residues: CAWSRGSPSGNTIYF.

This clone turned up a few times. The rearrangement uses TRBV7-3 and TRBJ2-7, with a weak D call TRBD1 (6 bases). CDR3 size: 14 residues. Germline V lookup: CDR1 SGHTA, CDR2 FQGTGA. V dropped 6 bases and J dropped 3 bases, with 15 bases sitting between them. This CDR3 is CASSAQGRHYEQYF. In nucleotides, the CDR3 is TGTGCCAGCAGTGCACAGGGCAGGCACTACGAGCAGTACTTC.

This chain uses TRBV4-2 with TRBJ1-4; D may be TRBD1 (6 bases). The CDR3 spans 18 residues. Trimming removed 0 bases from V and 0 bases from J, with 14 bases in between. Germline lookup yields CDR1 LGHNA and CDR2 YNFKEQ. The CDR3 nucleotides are TGTGCCAGCAGCCAAGATGGGCGGGGGGCCACAACTAATGAAAAACTGTTTTTT. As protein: CASSQDGRGATTNEKLFF.

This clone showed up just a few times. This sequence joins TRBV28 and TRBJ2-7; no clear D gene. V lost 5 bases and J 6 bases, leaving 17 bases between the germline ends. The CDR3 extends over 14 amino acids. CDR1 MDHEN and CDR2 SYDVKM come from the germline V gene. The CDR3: CASSLPSFSGEQYF. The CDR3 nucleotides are TGTGCCAGCAGTCTTCCTTCATTTTCAGGCGAGCAGTACTTC.

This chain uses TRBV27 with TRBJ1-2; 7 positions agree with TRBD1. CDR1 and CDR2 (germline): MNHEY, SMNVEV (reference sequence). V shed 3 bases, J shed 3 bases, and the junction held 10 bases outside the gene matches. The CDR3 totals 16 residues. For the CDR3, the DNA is TGTGCCAGCAGTTTGTTTGTGGGACAGCACCACTATGGCTACACCTTC. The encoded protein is CASSLFVGQHHYGYTF.

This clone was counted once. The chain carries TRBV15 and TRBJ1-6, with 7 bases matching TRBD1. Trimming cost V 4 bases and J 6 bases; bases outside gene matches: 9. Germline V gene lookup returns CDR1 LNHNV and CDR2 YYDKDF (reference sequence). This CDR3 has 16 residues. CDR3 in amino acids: CATSNRQGAFNSPLHF. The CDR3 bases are TGTGCCACCAGCAACCGACAGGGAGCGTTTAATTCACCCCTCCACTTT.

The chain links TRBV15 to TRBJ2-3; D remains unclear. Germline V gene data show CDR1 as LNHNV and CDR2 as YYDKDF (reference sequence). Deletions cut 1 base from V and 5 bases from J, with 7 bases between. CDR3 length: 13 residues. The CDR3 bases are TGTGCCACCAGCAGAGGATATAGAGATACGCAGTATTTT. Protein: CATSRGYRDTQYF.

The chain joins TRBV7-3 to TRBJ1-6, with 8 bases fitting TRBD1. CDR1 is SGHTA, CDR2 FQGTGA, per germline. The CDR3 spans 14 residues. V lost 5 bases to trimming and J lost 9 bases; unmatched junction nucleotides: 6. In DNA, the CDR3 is TGTGCCAGCAGCGTCAGGGGGCGCGGTTCACCCCTCCACTTT. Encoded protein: CASSVRGRGSPLHF.

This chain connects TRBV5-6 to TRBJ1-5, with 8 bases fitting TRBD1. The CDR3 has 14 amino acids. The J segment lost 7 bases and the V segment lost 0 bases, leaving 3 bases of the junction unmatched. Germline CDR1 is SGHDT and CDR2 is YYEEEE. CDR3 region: CASSLATGEQPQHF. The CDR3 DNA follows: TGTGCCAGCAGCTTGGCGACAGGGGAACAGCCCCAGCATTTT.

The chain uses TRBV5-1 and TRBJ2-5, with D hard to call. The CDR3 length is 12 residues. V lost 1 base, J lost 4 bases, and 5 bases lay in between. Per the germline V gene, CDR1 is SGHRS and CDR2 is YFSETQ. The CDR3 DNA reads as TGCGCCAGCAGCTTGTCAGGAGAGACCCAGTACTTC. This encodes CASSLSGETQYF.

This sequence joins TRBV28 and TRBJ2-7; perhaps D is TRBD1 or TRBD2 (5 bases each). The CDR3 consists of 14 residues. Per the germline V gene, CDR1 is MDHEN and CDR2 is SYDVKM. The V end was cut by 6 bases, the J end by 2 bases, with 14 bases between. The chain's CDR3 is CASRILVGAYEQYF. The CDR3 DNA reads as TGTGCCAGCAGAATACTAGTAGGGGCCTACGAGCAGTACTTC.

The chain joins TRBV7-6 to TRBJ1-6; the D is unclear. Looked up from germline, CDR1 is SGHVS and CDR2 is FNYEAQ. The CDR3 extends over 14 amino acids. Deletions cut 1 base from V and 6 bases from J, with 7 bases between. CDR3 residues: CASSLGGSNSPLHF. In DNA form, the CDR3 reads TGTGCCAGCAGCTTAGGGGGAAGTAATTCACCCCTCCACTTT.